This is a list of T cell receptor beta chains from one sample in a study of blood T cells in healthy people across ages. MiXCR, run by TCRdb on the 5' RACE reads, gives a single entry per CDR3 protein. Of about 650,000 distinct CDR3 sequences in the sample, about a third are singletons; the top ten hold 15%. Sequenced: blood. The receptors were gathered from an elderly woman in good health. The CDR3 runs from the conserved cysteine through the conserved F or W. D genes are given only for firm matches. The size field is filled for only some rows; it gives once, few, many or a size class.

j_call v_call d_call clone_size cdr3_nt cdr3_aa
TRBJ1-2 TRBV6-5 - many TGTGCCAGCAGTTACGATGACAACTATGGCTACACCTTC CASSYDDNYGYTF
TRBJ1-1 TRBV30 - - TGTGCCTGGATGCCCCGGGGAATGAACACTGAAGCTTTCTTT CAWMPRGMNTEAFF
TRBJ1-1 TRBV28 - - TGTGCCAGCAGTTTTTTATTGAGGAACACTGAAGCTTTCTTT CASSFLLRNTEAFF
TRBJ1-1 TRBV9 TRBD1 many TGTGCCAGCAGCGTGGAGGACAGGCGGAACACTGAAGCTTTCTTT CASSVEDRRNTEAFF
TRBJ2-1 TRBV5-1 - - TGCGCCAGCAGCTTGAATATCGGCAGGGTTTACAATGAGCAGTTCTTC CASSLNIGRVYNEQFF
TRBJ2-1 TRBV11-2 TRBD1 many TGTGCCAGCAGCTGGTCCGGGACAGGGGTTACCAATGAGCAGTTCTTC CASSWSGTGVTNEQFF
TRBJ1-4 TRBV20-1 TRBD1 - TGCAGTGCTAGGACGCCCCCCGGGACAGGAACTAATGAAAAACTGTTTTTT CSARTPPGTGTNEKLFF
TRBJ1-2 TRBV6-5 - - TGTGCCAGCAGTTACTCGGAGGGCGCGGGCTATGGCTACACCTTC CASSYSEGAGYGYTF
TRBJ1-3 TRBV12-3/TRBV12-4 - - TGTGCCAGCAGTTTCGGCGGGAACGGAAACACCATATATTTT CASSFGGNGNTIYF
TRBJ2-1 TRBV7-9 TRBD2 few TGTGCCAGCAGCATACGAAGCGGGGGGGCCAATGAGCAGTTCTTC CASSIRSGGANEQFF
TRBJ2-6 TRBV11-1 - many TGTGCCAGCAGCTTATGGGAGGCCGGGGCCAACGTCCTGACTTTC CASSLWEAGANVLTF
TRBJ2-7 TRBV5-1 - many TGCGCCAGCAGCCCAAGGACGCCCCGCTACGAGCAGTACTTC CASSPRTPRYEQYF
TRBJ2-2 TRBV9 - - TGTGCCAGCAGCGTAGGGGGAATAACCACCGGGGAGCTGTTTTTT CASSVGGITTGELFF
TRBJ2-4 TRBV28 TRBD1 many TGTGCCAGCAGTCCGACAGGGTTTTTGGTCAAAAACATTCAGTACTTC CASSPTGFLVKNIQYF
TRBJ1-3 TRBV28 - few TGTGCCAGCAGTTTTTTTGACTCTGGAAACACCATATATTTT CASSFFDSGNTIYF
TRBJ2-7 TRBV7-9 - many TGTGCCAGCAGCCCCGGGGGGCCAACCTACGAGCAGTACTTC CASSPGGPTYEQYF
TRBJ1-6 TRBV7-2 - once TGTGCCAGCAGACCAGGGTCGGCCCCCTATAATTCACCCCTCCACTTT CASRPGSAPYNSPLHF
TRBJ2-2 TRBV24-1 - many TGTGCCACCAGTGATCCTGTCATCGGGGAGCTGTTTTTT CATSDPVIGELFF
TRBJ1-5 TRBV20-1 - many TGCAGTGCTACGCAGGGAAATCGCAATCAGCCCCAGCATTTT CSATQGNRNQPQHF
TRBJ1-4 TRBV5-6 - many TGTGCCAGCAGCTCGTCGACAGCAACTAATGAAAAACTGTTTTTT CASSSSTATNEKLFF
TRBJ1-2 TRBV29-1 - many TGCAGCGGCCGAGGGGGGGATGGCTACACCTTC CSGRGGDGYTF
TRBJ2-5 TRBV10-3 - - TGTGCCATCAGTGAGACTCCCTCAGGGATTGGGCAAGAGACCCAGTACTTC CAISETPSGIGQETQYF
TRBJ1-1 TRBV5-1 - many TGCGCCAGCAGCTCGGACATGAACACTGAAGCTTTCTTT CASSSDMNTEAFF
TRBJ2-3 TRBV20-1 TRBD2 many TGCAGTGCGGGGGGGGGTAGCATTACAGATACGCAGTATTTT CSAGGGSITDTQYF
TRBJ2-2 TRBV14 - few TGTGCCAGCAGCCATCCCCGGGGGGCGCGGGGTACCGGGGAGCTGTTTTTT CASSHPRGARGTGELFF
TRBJ1-2 TRBV20-1 TRBD1 many TGCAGTGCCCGGACAGGAGGCTATGGCTACACCTTC CSARTGGYGYTF
TRBJ2-2 TRBV2 TRBD1 few TGTGCCAGCAGTTCCAGGACAGGGCTCACCGGGGAGCTGTTTTTT CASSSRTGLTGELFF
TRBJ1-1 TRBV20-1 - - TGCAGTGCTAGAGATCCGGGCCCTAACACTGAAGCTTTCTTT CSARDPGPNTEAFF
TRBJ2-7 TRBV9 TRBD2 many TGTGCCAGCAGCGGAGCGGGGGGCGCCTACGAGCAGTACTTC CASSGAGGAYEQYF
TRBJ2-1 TRBV5-1 TRBD1 few TGCGCCAGCAGCTTGGGGACAGGGGACCACAATGAGCAGTTCTTC CASSLGTGDHNEQFF
TRBJ2-1 TRBV12-3/TRBV12-4 - - TGTGCCAGCACCGACATTTACAATGAGCAGTTCTTC CASTDIYNEQFF
TRBJ2-5 TRBV6-2/TRBV6-3 - many TGTGCCAGCACTCCCGAACAGGGAGGGGAGACCCAGTACTTC CASTPEQGGETQYF
TRBJ2-7 TRBV20-1 TRBD2 - TGCAGTGCACGCCCGGGACTAGCGTCCTACGAGCAGTACTTC CSARPGLASYEQYF
TRBJ2-3 TRBV5-1 TRBD2 - TGCGCCGGCGGGACTAGCGACACAGATAGGCAGTATTTT CAGGTSDTDRQYF
TRBJ2-2 TRBV9 TRBD2 - TGTGCCAGCAGCGTAGATCCAGCGGGAAACACCGGGGAGCTGTTTTTT CASSVDPAGNTGELFF
TRBJ1-2 TRBV5-6 TRBD1 many TGTGCCAGCAGCTTGATGGACAGGGCTATGAATGGCTACACCTTC CASSLMDRAMNGYTF
TRBJ2-1 TRBV2 - many TGTGCCAGCAGTGACTCGGGCGGCTCCTACAATGAGCAGTTCTTC CASSDSGGSYNEQFF
TRBJ1-1 TRBV20-1 - few TGCAGTGCTCGAGGACCGGCGAGCGTTGAAGCTTTCTTT CSARGPASVEAFF
TRBJ1-1 TRBV6-6 - - TGTGCCAGCAGTTCATCACCTCAGGACATAATGGGCACTGAAGCTTTCTTT CASSSSPQDIMGTEAFF
TRBJ1-4 TRBV2 TRBD1 few TGTGCCAGCATCCGGGACAGATCCAATGAAAAACTGTTTTTT CASIRDRSNEKLFF
TRBJ2-5 TRBV19 TRBD2 - TGTGCCAGTAGACTAAGCGGGGGGATTGCGGAGACCCAGTACTTC CASRLSGGIAETQYF
TRBJ2-2 TRBV20-1 TRBD2 - TGCAGTGCTAGCCGACTAGCGGGGGAAAAGAACACCGGGGAGCTGTTTTTT CSASRLAGEKNTGELFF
TRBJ2-3 TRBV7-9 - many TGTGCCAGCAGCTTGGGGCAGGCGAACACAGATACGCAGTATTTT CASSLGQANTDTQYF
TRBJ2-7 TRBV29-1 TRBD1 many TGCAGCGCATCGACAGGGGGCTACGAGCAGTACTTC CSASTGGYEQYF
TRBJ2-5 TRBV4-1 - many TGCGCCAGCAGCCAAGAAGGTGGAGGCAGGACCCAGTACTTC CASSQEGGGRTQYF
TRBJ2-4 TRBV28 - many TGTGCCACAGGGACATCAGGGGTAGCCAAAAACATTCAGTACTTC CATGTSGVAKNIQYF
TRBJ2-3 TRBV20-1 TRBD2 many TGCAGTGCTAGCCTAGCGGGGGGGGGAACAGATACGCAGTATTTT CSASLAGGGTDTQYF